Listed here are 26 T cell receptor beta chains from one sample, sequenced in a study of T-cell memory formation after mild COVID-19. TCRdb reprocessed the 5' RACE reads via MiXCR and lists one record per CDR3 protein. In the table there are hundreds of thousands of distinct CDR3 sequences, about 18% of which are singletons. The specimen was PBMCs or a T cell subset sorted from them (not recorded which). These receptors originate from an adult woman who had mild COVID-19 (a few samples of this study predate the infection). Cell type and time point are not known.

CDR3 sequence reads: CASSLGRLAGVQETQYF. In nucleotides, the CDR3 is TGTGCCAGCAGCTTAGGAAGACTAGCGGGAGTCCAAGAGACCCAGTACTTC. The chain combines TRBV7-3 with TRBJ2-5, with 12 positions matching TRBD2. The germline gives CDR1 SGHTA, CDR2 FQGTGA. The CDR3 has 17 amino acids. V lost 2 bases and J lost 1; bases outside the gene matches: 5.

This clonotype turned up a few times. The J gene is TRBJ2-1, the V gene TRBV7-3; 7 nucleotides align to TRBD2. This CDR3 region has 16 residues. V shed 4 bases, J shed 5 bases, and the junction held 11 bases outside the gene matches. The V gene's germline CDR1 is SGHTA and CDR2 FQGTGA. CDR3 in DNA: TGTGCCAGCAGCTCGCCAGCGGGGAGATTGAACAATGAGCAGTTCTTC. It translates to CASSSPAGRLNNEQFF.

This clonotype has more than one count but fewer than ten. DNA for the CDR3: TGCGCCAGCAGCCGGAAACTTTTCGGACAGGGTTATACTGAAGCTTTCTTT. This translates into CASSRKLFGQGYTEAFF. The chain recombines TRBV4-1 with TRBJ1-1, with 8 bases that match TRBD1. Losses at the gene ends were 4 bases for V and 5 bases for J; bases not matched to a gene: 15. Germline CDR1 and CDR2: MGHRA and YSYEKL. The CDR3 length is 17 residues.

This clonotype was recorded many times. The CDR3 spells CATSDSFGRETYNEQFF. CDR3 DNA sequence: TGTGCCACCAGTGACTCCTTCGGGAGGGAAACCTACAATGAGCAGTTCTTC. The rearrangement joins TRBV24-1 to TRBJ2-1, with 8 bases that match TRBD2. The CDR3 length is 17 residues. The V segment lost 4 bases and the J segment 2 bases; nucleotides outside the gene matches: 9. Germline CDR1 and CDR2: KGHDR and SFDVKD.

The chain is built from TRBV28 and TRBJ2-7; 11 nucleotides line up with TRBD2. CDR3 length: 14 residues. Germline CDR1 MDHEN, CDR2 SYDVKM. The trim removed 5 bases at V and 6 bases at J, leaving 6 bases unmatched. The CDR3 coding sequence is TGTGCCAGCAGTCCTCCTACTAGCGGGAGCGAGCAGTACTTC. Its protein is CASSPPTSGSEQYF. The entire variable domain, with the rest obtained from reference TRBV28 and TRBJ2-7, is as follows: DVKVTQSSRYLVKRTGEKVFLECVQDMDHENMFWYRQDPGLGLRLIYFSYDVKMKEKGDIPEGYSVSREKKERFSLILESASTNQTSMYLCASSPPTSGSEQYFGPGTRLTVT.

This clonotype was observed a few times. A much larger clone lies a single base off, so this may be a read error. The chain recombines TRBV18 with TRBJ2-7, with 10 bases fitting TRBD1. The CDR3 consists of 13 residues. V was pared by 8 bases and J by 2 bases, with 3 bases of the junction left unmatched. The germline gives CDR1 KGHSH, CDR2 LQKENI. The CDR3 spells CASTGTGAYEQYF. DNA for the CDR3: TGTGCCAGCACCGGGACAGGGGCCTACGAGCAGTACTTC. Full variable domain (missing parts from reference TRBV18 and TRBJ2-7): NAGVMQNPRHLVRRRGQEARLRCSPMKGHSHVYWYRQLPEEGLKFMVYLQKENIIDESGMPKERFSAEFPKEGPSILRIQQVVRGDSAAYFCASTGTGAYEQYFGPGTRLTVT.

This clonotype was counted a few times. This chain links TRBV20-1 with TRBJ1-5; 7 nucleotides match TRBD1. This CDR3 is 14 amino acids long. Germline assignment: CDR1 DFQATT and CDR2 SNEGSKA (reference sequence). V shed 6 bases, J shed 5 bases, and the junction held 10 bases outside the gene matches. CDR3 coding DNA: TGCAGTGCAAGGGTAGGGGGCGAGTATCAGCCCCAGCATTTT. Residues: CSARVGGEYQPQHF.

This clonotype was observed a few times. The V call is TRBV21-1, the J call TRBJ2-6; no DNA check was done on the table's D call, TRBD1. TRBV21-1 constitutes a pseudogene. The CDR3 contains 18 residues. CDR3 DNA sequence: TGTGCCAGCAGCAAATGGCCGTGGGGGGTTGCTGGGGCCAACGTCCTGACTTTC. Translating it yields CASSKWPWGVAGANVLTF.

The CDR3 loop reads CASSVGHQGYSPLHF. CDR3 nucleotides: TGTGCCAGCAGCGTCGGACACCAGGGATATTCACCCCTCCACTTT. The V gene is TRBV9, the J gene TRBJ1-6; possibly TRBD1 for D (5 bases). Looked up from germline, CDR1 is SGDLS and CDR2 is YYNGEE. The CDR3 loop spans 15 amino acids. V was shortened by 2 bases and J by 8 bases, with 14 bases between the two germline ends.

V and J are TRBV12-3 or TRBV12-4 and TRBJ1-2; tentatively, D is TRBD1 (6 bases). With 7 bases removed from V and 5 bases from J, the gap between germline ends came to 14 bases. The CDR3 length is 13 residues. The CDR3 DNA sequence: TGTGCCAGCACCCAAGGGGGGGATTATGGCTACACCTTC. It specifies CASTQGGDYGYTF.

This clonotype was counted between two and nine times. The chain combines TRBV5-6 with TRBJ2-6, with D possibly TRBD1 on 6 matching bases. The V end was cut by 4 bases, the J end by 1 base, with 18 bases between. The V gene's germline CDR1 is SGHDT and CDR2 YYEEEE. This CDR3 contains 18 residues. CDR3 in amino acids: CASSPGAGVPSGANVLTF. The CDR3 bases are TGTGCCAGCAGCCCCGGGGCAGGGGTGCCTTCTGGGGCCAACGTCCTGACTTTC.

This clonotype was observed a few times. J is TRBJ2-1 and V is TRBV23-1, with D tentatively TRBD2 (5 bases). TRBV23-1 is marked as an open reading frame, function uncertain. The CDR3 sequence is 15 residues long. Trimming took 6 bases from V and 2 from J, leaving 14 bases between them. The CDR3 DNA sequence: TGCGCCAGCAGAGGCGATTGGGGAGCCTACAATGAGCAGTTCTTC. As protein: CASRGDWGAYNEQFF.

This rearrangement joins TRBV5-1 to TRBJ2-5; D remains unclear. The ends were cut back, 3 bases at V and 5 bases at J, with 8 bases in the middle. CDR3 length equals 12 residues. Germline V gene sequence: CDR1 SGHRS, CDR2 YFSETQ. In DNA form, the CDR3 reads TGCGCCAGCAGCTCCTTGGGGGAGACCCAGTACTTC. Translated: CASSSLGETQYF.

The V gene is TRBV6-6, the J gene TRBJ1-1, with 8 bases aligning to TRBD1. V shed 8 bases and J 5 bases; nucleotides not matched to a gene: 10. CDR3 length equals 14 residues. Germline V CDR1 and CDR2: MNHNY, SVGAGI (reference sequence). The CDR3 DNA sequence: TGTGCCAGCCAAACCGGACAGGGAAGAACTGAAGCTTTCTTT. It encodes CASQTGQGRTEAFF.

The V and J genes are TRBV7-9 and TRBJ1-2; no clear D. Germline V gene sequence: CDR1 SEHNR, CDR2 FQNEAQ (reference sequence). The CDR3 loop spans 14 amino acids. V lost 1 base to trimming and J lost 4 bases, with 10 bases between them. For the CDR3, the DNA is TGTGCCAGCAGCTTAGTTCCCCTTATCTATGGCTACACCTTC. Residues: CASSLVPLIYGYTF.

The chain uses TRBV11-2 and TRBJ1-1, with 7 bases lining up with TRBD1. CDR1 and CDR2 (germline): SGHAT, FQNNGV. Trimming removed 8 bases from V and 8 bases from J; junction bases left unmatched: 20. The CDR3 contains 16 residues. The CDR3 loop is CASRQTGTAPLTEAFF. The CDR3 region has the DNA TGTGCCAGCCGACAGACCGGGACAGCCCCACTGACGGAAGCTTTCTTT.

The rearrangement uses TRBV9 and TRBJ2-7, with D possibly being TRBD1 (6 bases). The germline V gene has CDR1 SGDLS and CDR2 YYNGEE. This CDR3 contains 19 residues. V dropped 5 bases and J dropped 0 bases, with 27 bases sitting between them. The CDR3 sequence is CASRETQGRARGSSYEQYF. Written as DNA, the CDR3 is TGTGCCAGCAGAGAAACACAGGGCCGGGCGAGGGGGAGCTCCTACGAGCAGTACTTC.

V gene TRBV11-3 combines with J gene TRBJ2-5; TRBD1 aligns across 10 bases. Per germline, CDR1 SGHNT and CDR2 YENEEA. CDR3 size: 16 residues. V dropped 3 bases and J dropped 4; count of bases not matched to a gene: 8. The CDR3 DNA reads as TGTGCCAGCAGCTTGGGGACAGGGGATTTTTTAGAGACCCAGTACTTC. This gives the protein CASSLGTGDFLETQYF.

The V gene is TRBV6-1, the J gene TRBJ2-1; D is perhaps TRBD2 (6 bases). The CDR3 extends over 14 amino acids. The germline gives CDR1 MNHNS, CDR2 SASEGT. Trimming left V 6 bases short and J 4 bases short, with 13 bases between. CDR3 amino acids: CASRAMGGYNEQFF. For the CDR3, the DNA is TGTGCCAGCAGGGCTATGGGGGGATACAATGAGCAGTTCTTC.

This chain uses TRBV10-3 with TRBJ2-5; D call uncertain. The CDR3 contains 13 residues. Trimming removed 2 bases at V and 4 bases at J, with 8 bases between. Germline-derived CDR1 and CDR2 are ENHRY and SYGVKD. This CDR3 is CAISETNGETQYF. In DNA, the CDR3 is TGTGCCATCAGTGAGACGAACGGAGAGACCCAGTACTTC.

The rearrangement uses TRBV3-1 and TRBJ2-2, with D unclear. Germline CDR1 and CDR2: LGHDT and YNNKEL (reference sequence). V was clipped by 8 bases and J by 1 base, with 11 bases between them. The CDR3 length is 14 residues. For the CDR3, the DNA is TGTGCCAGCGGGTTTCCAGGGAACACCGGGGAGCTGTTTTTT. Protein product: CASGFPGNTGELFF. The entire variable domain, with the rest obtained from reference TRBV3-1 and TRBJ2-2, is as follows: DTAVSQTPKYLVTQMGNDKSIKCEQNLGHDTMYWYKQDSKKFLKIMFSYNNKELIINETVPNRFSPKSPDKAHLNLHINSLELGDSAVYFCASGFPGNTGELFFGEGSRLTVL.

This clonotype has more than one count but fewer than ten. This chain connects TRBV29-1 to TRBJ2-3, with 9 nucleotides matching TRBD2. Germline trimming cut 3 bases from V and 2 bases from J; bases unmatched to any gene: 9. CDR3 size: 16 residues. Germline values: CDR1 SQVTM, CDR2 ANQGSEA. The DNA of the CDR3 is TGCAGCGTTGAGAGTTGGACTAGCGAAGACACAGATACGCAGTATTTT. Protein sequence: CSVESWTSEDTDTQYF.

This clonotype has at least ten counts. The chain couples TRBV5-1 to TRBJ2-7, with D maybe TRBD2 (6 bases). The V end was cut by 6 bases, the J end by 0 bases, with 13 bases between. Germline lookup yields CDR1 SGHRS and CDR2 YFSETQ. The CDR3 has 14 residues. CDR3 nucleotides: TGCGCCAGCACCAGCGGGCCCTACTCCTACGAGCAGTACTTC. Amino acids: CASTSGPYSYEQYF.

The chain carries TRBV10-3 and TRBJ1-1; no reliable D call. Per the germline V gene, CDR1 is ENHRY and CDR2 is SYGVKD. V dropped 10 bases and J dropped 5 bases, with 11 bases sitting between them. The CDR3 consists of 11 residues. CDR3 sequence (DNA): TGTGCCACCGGGGAAAGAACTGAAGCTTTCTTT. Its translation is CATGERTEAFF.

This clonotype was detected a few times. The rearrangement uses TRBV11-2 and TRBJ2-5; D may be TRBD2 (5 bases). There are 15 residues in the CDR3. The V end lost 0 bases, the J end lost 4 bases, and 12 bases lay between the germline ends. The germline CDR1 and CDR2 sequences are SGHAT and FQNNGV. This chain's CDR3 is CASSLEEAWGETQYF. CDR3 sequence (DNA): TGTGCCAGCAGCTTAGAGGAGGCCTGGGGAGAGACCCAGTACTTC.

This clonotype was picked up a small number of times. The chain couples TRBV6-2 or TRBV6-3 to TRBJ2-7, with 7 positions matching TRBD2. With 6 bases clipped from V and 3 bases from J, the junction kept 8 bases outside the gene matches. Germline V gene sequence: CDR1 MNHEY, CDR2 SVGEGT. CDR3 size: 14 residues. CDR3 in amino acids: CASRSSGLVYEQYF. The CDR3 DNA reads TGTGCCAGCAGGAGTAGCGGGCTTGTCTACGAGCAGTACTTC.